This T cell receptor (beta chain) was sequenced for a study of blood T cell repertoires in COVID-19. Study-wide background: COVID-19 samples collected from the United States, Italy and Spain covered acute and convalescent phases. T cells, B-cell-depleted T cells, or PBMCs provided the cDNA or gDNA that served as material.

Trimming pared 1 base from V and 4 bases from J, leaving 7 bases between. The CDR3 contains 14 residues. The germline V gene has CDR1 LNHDA and CDR2 SQIVND (reference sequence). As originally analysed: Amplification with reference gene primers provided the estimates of nucleated cell counts. Clones were read by immunoSEQ multiplex PCR, and TCRdb kept only the in-frame ones, dropping some. The V and J calls and clone size come from that table; D and trimming were worked out from the DNA. Here the sample spans about 140,000 clones, over 75% being singletons. The source material was peripheral blood. The clonotype originates from a woman aged 50 to 60 with acute or convalescent COVID-19. V gene TRBV19 combines with J gene TRBJ2-2, with a possible D match to TRBD1 (6 bases). The CDR3 reads CASSIARGTGELFF. In DNA form, the CDR3 reads TGTGCCAGTAGTATAGCCAGGGGCACCGGGGAGCTGTTTTTT.